This TCR beta chain appears in the sequencing data of a study of blood T cell repertoires in COVID-19. Study-level information: Sources were T cells, B-cell-depleted T cells, or PBMCs; the material itself was cDNA or gDNA.

The method was immunoSEQ multiplex PCR; TCRdb's version includes in-frame clones alone and lacks a portion of them. The data hold about 100,000 clones, with approximately 88% observed a single time. This receptor was obtained from a man older than 75 with acute or convalescent COVID-19. Sequences were obtained from peripheral blood.

The CDR3, as DNA: TGCGCCAGCAGCTTTGAGAGCAATCAGCCCCAGCATTTT. It translates to CASSFESNQPQHF. The V and J genes are TRBV5-1 and TRBJ1-5, with D hard to call. V gave up 2 bases and J gave up 1 base, with 4 bases separating them. Germline assignment: CDR1 SGHRS and CDR2 YFSETQ. The CDR3 contains 13 residues.